This T cell receptor (beta chain) was profiled in a study of blood T cell repertoires in COVID-19. Study-level background: PBMCs, B-cell-depleted T cells, or T cells provided the cDNA or gDNA that made up the material.

Assay used: immunoSEQ multiplex PCR; TCRdb lists only in-frame clones, some missing. The sample has fewer than 70,000 clones, about 81% seen once. The sample consisted of peripheral blood. This receptor was taken from a human donor in a cohort sampled during active COVID-19.

The CDR3 DNA reads as TGTGCCAGCAGCGTAGAGGGTGGACAGATCGGGGAGACCCAGTACTTC. This codes for CASSVEGGQIGETQYF. The chain uses TRBV9 and TRBJ2-5, with D perhaps matching TRBD1 (6 bases). Trimming stripped 0 bases from V and 5 bases from J, with 17 bases between. Looked up from germline, CDR1 is SGDLS and CDR2 is YYNGEE. The CDR3 runs 16 residues.